The sample holds one count of the clone carrying this T cell receptor beta chain. The source of the sample is a study of blood T cell repertoires in COVID-19. Study details: The United States, Italy and Spain provided the acute and convalescent COVID-19 samples. The cDNA or gDNA used as material had been derived from T cells, B-cell-depleted T cells, or PBMCs.

Germline-derived CDR1 and CDR2 are MGHRA and YSYEKL. V was clipped by 0 bases and J by 11 bases, with 19 bases between them. The CDR3 covers 16 residues. Under the authors' procedure: Estimated nucleated cell counts came from reference gene primer amplification. Data came from immunoSEQ multiplex PCR; TCRdb stores just in-frame clones and leaves some out. That table supplies the V and J calls and clone size; D and trimming were determined from the DNA. The sample lists 200,000 to 300,000 clones, 85% occurring once. This clonotype was sampled from a woman aged 55-69 years with active or convalescent COVID-19. Sequenced: peripheral blood. This rearrangement joins TRBV4-1 to TRBJ1-4, with D uncertain. CDR3 DNA sequence: TGCGCCAGCAGCCAAGATCCGCCCGCCTCGACGGAGAAACTGTTTTTT. It encodes CASSQDPPASTEKLFF.